A single sample is the source of the 26 T cell receptor beta chains below, sequenced in a study of OX40 agonist ivuxolimab in advanced cancers. The data were produced by immunoSEQ multiplex PCR, yet TCRdb's version contains in-frame clones alone and is incomplete. The data show fewer than 65,000 clones, with 85% to 90% seen just once and roughly 4.8% held by the top ten. The specimen comprised CD4+ or CD8+ T cells sorted from blood, sampled in a trial of the OX40 agonist ivuxolimab. These receptors were taken from an adult with an advanced solid tumor such as melanoma, head and neck, liver or kidney cancer.

This clone was counted once. The V gene is TRBV5-6, the J gene TRBJ1-2; D gene unclear. Deletions cut 0 bases from V and 8 bases from J, with 8 bases between. Germline assignment: CDR1 SGHDT and CDR2 YYEEEE. The CDR3 contains 12 residues. The CDR3 spells CASSLGHGGYTF. DNA for the CDR3: TGTGCCAGCAGCTTGGGACACGGGGGCTACACCTTC.

V usage is TRBV7-6 and J usage is TRBJ2-3, with D perhaps TRBD2 (7 bases). Trimming took 6 bases from V and 2 from J, leaving 15 bases between them. Germline CDR1 and CDR2: SGHVS and FNYEAQ. The CDR3 is 15 residues long. The DNA for the CDR3 is TGTGCCAGCAGTAGGGGGGGGCAACCCACAGATACGCAGTATTTT. Amino acid sequence: CASSRGGQPTDTQYF.

J is TRBJ1-3 and V is TRBV5-1, with D unresolved. The length of the CDR3 is 15 residues. V was clipped by 1 base and J by 0 bases, with 8 bases between them. CDR1 is SGHRS, CDR2 YFSETQ, per germline. Here the CDR3 reads CASSLSGFSGNTIYF. CDR3 DNA sequence: TGCGCCAGCAGCTTGTCGGGGTTCTCTGGAAACACCATATATTTT.

The genes are TRBV10-3 and TRBJ2-3; 14 bases are a match to TRBD2. Trimming took 8 bases from V and 2 from J; bases not matched to a gene: 9. The CDR3 sequence is 17 residues long. Germline V CDR1 and CDR2: ENHRY, SYGVKD. CDR3 sequence (DNA): TGTGCCATCGCTCCGGGACTAGCGGGGGCCGTCACAGATACGCAGTATTTT. Translation: CAIAPGLAGAVTDTQYF.

This clone has just one count. The rearrangement links TRBV2 to TRBJ2-7, with TRBD2 matching 7 bases. CDR3 length: 15 residues. Germline V gene sequence: CDR1 SNHLY, CDR2 FYNNEI. The J segment lost 0 bases and the V segment lost 4 bases, leaving 6 bases of the junction unmatched. The CDR3 coding sequence is TGTGCCAGCAGTGCTAGCGGAGGGTTCTCCTACGAGCAGTACTTC. Its protein product is CASSASGGFSYEQYF. The full variable domain, with the rest looked up from reference TRBV2 and TRBJ2-7, is EPEVTQTPSHQVTQMGQEVILRCVPISNHLYFYWYRQILGQKVEFLVSFYNNEISEKSEIFDDQFSVERPDGSNFTLKIRSTKLEDSAMYFCASSASGGFSYEQYFGPGTRLTVT.

The genes are TRBV2 and TRBJ2-5; D is possibly TRBD1 or TRBD2 (5 bases each). Germline V gives CDR1 SNHLY, CDR2 FYNNEI. Trimming pared 1 base from V and 4 bases from J, leaving 13 bases between. The CDR3 is 15 amino acids. The CDR3: CASSEGGTVLETQYF. In nucleotides, the CDR3 is TGTGCCAGCAGTGAAGGTGGGACCGTCTTAGAGACCCAGTACTTC.

The V and J genes are TRBV28 and TRBJ2-7; the match to TRBD1 covers 11 bases. The junction had 7 bases not matched to a gene; V was cut back by 6 bases and J by 3 bases. The CDR3 is 15 residues long. Germline V lookup: CDR1 MDHEN, CDR2 SYDVKM. CDR3: CASRDAGTGGYEQYF. The CDR3 coding sequence is TGTGCCAGCAGGGACGCCGGGACAGGGGGCTACGAGCAGTACTTC.

This clone was detected only a few times. The chain has TRBV7-8 and TRBJ2-5; D remains unclear. The CDR3 has 11 residues. Trimming pared 5 bases from V and 8 bases from J, leaving 9 bases between. CDR1 and CDR2 from the germline V gene are SGHVS and FQNEAQ. The CDR3 sequence: CASSPDATQYF. In DNA, the CDR3 is TGTGCCAGCAGCCCAGACGCAACCCAGTACTTC.

This clone has only a few counts. Here the CDR3 reads CASSYDGRAGQPQHF. The DNA of the CDR3 is TGTGCCAGCAGTTACGACGGGCGGGCCGGTCAGCCCCAGCATTTT. The V and J genes are TRBV6-5 and TRBJ1-5; no reliable D call. The CDR3 runs to 15 residues. The V gene's germline CDR1 is MNHEY and CDR2 SVGAGI. Trimming left V 2 bases short and J 6 bases short, with 14 bases between.

The rearrangement links TRBV6-6 to TRBJ2-5, with TRBD1 matching over 7 bases. The V gene's germline CDR1 is MNHNY and CDR2 SVGAGI (reference sequence). This CDR3 comprises 13 residues. The V and J ends lost 6 bases and 2 bases, in that order; junction bases with no gene match: 3. CDR3 DNA: TGTGCCAGCAGCCGGGACAGTCAAGAGACCCAGTACTTC. It codes for CASSRDSQETQYF.

This chain joins TRBV7-8 and TRBJ2-1; no reliable D call. The germline V and J ends were trimmed by 4 bases and 0 bases, with 13 bases remaining between them. The CDR3 length is 16 residues. Germline V gene sequence: CDR1 SGHVS, CDR2 FQNEAQ. The CDR3 DNA reads TGTGCCAGCAGCTCCCGGTTTCTTAGCTCCTACAATGAGCAGTTCTTC. It specifies CASSSRFLSSYNEQFF.

The genes are TRBV7-8 and TRBJ2-7; 10 bases are shared with TRBD1. CDR1 and CDR2 from the germline V gene are SGHVS and FQNEAQ. J was trimmed by 2 bases and V by 6 bases; bases with no gene match: 4. This CDR3 has 14 amino acids. Here the CDR3 reads CASRGGTGAYEQYF. CDR3 in DNA: TGTGCCAGCAGGGGTGGGACAGGGGCCTACGAGCAGTACTTC.

J is TRBJ2-7 and V is TRBV19; TRBD2 agrees at 7 bases. CDR1 LNHDA and CDR2 SQIVND come from the germline V gene (reference sequence). The CDR3 is 13 residues long. V lost 6 bases to trimming and J lost 3 bases; unmatched junction nucleotides: 5. The CDR3 loop is CASSKTSLYEQYF. The CDR3 DNA reads TGTGCCAGTAGCAAGACTAGCCTCTACGAGCAGTACTTC.

The chain recombines TRBV6-4 with TRBJ1-6; a possible D gene is TRBD1 (6 bases). From germline, CDR1 is MRHNA and CDR2 SNTAGT. The CDR3 totals 17 residues. Trimming took 3 bases from V and 5 from J, leaving 17 bases between them. CDR3 DNA sequence: TGTGCCAGCAGTGAGGAGGGGGTCGGGACCGATAATTCACCCCTCCACTTT. Its translation: CASSEEGVGTDNSPLHF.

The table lists this clone with a few counts. J is TRBJ1-2 and V is TRBV7-3; tentative D call: TRBD1 (5 bases). The CDR3 contains 13 residues. V was shortened by 3 bases and J by 2 bases, with 7 bases between the two germline ends. Germline CDR1 reads SGHTA; CDR2 reads FQGTGA. The CDR3 DNA follows: TGTGCCAGCAGCTTGCGACAGAACTATGGCTACACCTTC. This translates into CASSLRQNYGYTF. Combining the CDR3 with reference TRBV7-3 and TRBJ1-2 gives the whole variable domain GAGVSQTPSNKVTEKGKYVELRCDPISGHTALYWYRQSLGQGPEFLIYFQGTGAADDSGLPNDRFFAVRPEGSVSTLKIQRTERGDSAVYLCASSLRQNYGYTFGSGTRLTVV.

DNA of the CDR3: TGTGCCAGCAGTTACCTCTCTGGGGCCAACGTCCTGACTTTC. The encoded protein is CASSYLSGANVLTF. The rearrangement joins TRBV6-6 to TRBJ2-6; no firm D call. Trimming shortened V by 2 bases and J by 0 bases, and 2 bases separated the two germline ends. The CDR3 covers 14 residues. Germline V gene data show CDR1 as MNHNY and CDR2 as SVGAGI (reference sequence).

V usage is TRBV27 and J usage is TRBJ2-3; 8 nucleotides agree with TRBD1. Germline CDR1 is MNHEY and CDR2 is SMNVEV (reference sequence). The CDR3 is made up of 13 amino acids. The J segment lost 2 bases and the V segment lost 6 bases, leaving 1 base of the junction unmatched. CDR3 coding DNA: TGTGCCAGCAGCCAGGGGGCCACAGATACGCAGTATTTT. As protein: CASSQGATDTQYF.

CDR3 loop: CASSSGTVNSYEQYF. The DNA for the CDR3 is TGTGCCAGCAGTTCAGGGACCGTTAATTCCTACGAGCAGTACTTC. J is TRBJ2-7 and V is TRBV6-5; possibly TRBD1 or TRBD2 for D (5 bases each). V lost 4 bases and J 1 base, leaving 14 bases between the germline ends. The CDR3 sequence is 15 residues long. Looked up from germline, CDR1 is MNHEY and CDR2 is SVGAGI.

V is TRBV6-5 and J is TRBJ1-6; D may be TRBD1 (6 bases). V was pared by 0 bases and J by 10 bases, with 13 bases between. CDR1 is MNHEY, CDR2 SVGAGI, per germline. The CDR3 has 15 amino acids. CDR3: CASSYSGGGSSPLHF. In nucleotides, the CDR3 is TGTGCCAGCAGTTACTCAGGGGGAGGCAGCTCACCCCTCCACTTT.

V and J are TRBV12-5 and TRBJ2-3; 7 bases fit TRBD2. The CDR3 has 17 amino acids. The V gene end was trimmed by 4 bases and the J gene end by 2 bases; junction bases not matched to a gene: 12. Per the germline V gene, CDR1 is LGHNT and CDR2 is FRNRAP. Here the CDR3 reads CASGWGTTLNPTDTQYF. Written as DNA, the CDR3 is TGTGCTAGTGGTTGGGGGACTACCCTCAACCCCACAGATACGCAGTATTTT.

V is TRBV18 and J is TRBJ1-2; unclear D gene. Deletions cut 2 bases from V and 6 bases from J, with 7 bases between. Germline CDR1 is KGHSH and CDR2 is LQKENI. The CDR3 is 12 amino acids. This CDR3 reads CASSPRRDGYTF. In DNA form, the CDR3 reads TGTGCCAGCTCACCAAGGAGGGATGGCTACACCTTC.

The CDR3 spells CASSVTSGGGDTQYF. The CDR3 DNA reads as TGTGCCAGCAGTGTCACTAGCGGGGGGGGAGATACGCAGTATTTT. V is TRBV2 and J is TRBJ2-3; 13 nucleotides align to TRBD2. Germline V gene lookup returns CDR1 SNHLY and CDR2 FYNNEI. The J segment lost 5 bases and the V segment lost 4 bases, leaving 3 bases of the junction unmatched. The CDR3 spans 15 residues.

The rearrangement uses TRBV5-4 and TRBJ2-2; tentative D call: TRBD2 (5 bases). Deletions cut 4 bases from V and 8 bases from J, with 12 bases between. Germline V CDR1 and CDR2: SGHNT, YYREEE (reference sequence). CDR3 length: 13 residues. The chain's CDR3 is CASSQGLEGELFF. Here the CDR3 DNA reads TGTGCCAGCAGCCAAGGACTTGAGGGGGAGCTGTTTTTT.

J is TRBJ2-3 and V is TRBV6-6; a weak D match, TRBD2 (5 bases). The CDR3 spans 12 residues. Per germline, CDR1 MNHNY and CDR2 SVGAGI (reference sequence). V lost 5 bases and J lost 10, with 13 bases in between. CDR3 sequence: CASSPPSTSQYF. The CDR3 coding sequence is TGTGCCAGCAGTCCACCTAGCACGTCGCAGTATTTT.

This clone was detected a few times. The gene calls are TRBV28 and TRBJ1-4, with D possibly matching TRBD1 (5 bases). Per germline, CDR1 MDHEN and CDR2 SYDVKM. CDR3 length equals 14 residues. V lost 8 bases to trimming and J lost 7 bases, with 17 bases between them. CDR3 sequence: CASLRARVGEKLFF. CDR3 DNA: TGTGCCAGCTTAAGGGCCAGGGTTGGTGAAAAACTGTTTTTT.

The chain recombines TRBV18 with TRBJ2-2, with 10 bases lining up with TRBD2. V lost 1 base to trimming and J lost 7 bases; unmatched junction nucleotides: 6. The CDR3 has 16 residues. Per germline, CDR1 KGHSH and CDR2 LQKENI. The CDR3 loop reads CASSPRSSGGIGELFF. The CDR3 bases are TGTGCCAGCTCACCACGGTCTAGCGGGGGCATCGGGGAGCTGTTTTTT.